These T cell receptor beta chains were read from a single sample in a study of cytomegalovirus exposure and HLA in healthy donors. The repertoire was sequenced with immunoSEQ multiplex PCR; TCRdb's copy has only in-frame clones and lacks some. In the table there are 79,000 or so clones, under 85% of which are singletons. Sequencing was carried out using PBMCs. The source of these receptors is a woman in her forties in good health and CMV-seropositive. The conserved cysteine and the conserved F or W are not part of the CDR3 here.

v_gene: TRBV28; j_gene: TRBJ2-7; CDR3aa: ATRDIMPYEQY
v_gene: TRBV2; j_gene: TRBJ2-7; CDR3aa: ASRGTSGRAYEQY
v_gene: TRBV15; j_gene: TRBJ2-1; CDR3aa: ATSSAGASYNEQF
v_gene: TRBV30; j_gene: TRBJ2-1; CDR3aa: AWNSGSYNEQF
v_gene: TRBV19; j_gene: TRBJ1-5; CDR3aa: ASSSTGYSRQPQH
v_gene: TRBV10-3; j_gene: TRBJ2-1; CDR3aa: AIRPTGGAYNEQF
v_gene: TRBV7-9; j_gene: TRBJ2-2; CDR3aa: ASSLAGGTPGELF
v_gene: TRBV28; j_gene: TRBJ2-7; CDR3aa: ASSFGSLVYEQY
v_gene: TRBV30; j_gene: TRBJ2-5; CDR3aa: AWKRPGGETQY
v_gene: TRBV9; j_gene: TRBJ2-2; CDR3aa: ASRVGQGAGELF
v_gene: TRBV6-1; j_gene: TRBJ1-5; CDR3aa: ASSETGRGQPQH
v_gene: TRBV5-1; j_gene: TRBJ1-1; CDR3aa: ASSLAAMNTEAF
v_gene: TRBV9; j_gene: TRBJ2-5; CDR3aa: ASSPGQIVQETQY
v_gene: TRBV5-4; j_gene: TRBJ1-2; CDR3aa: ASSLRGQGAGYGYT
v_gene: TRBV28; j_gene: TRBJ1-3; CDR3aa: ASNRNRVNGNTIY
v_gene: TRBV30; j_gene: TRBJ1-5; CDR3aa: AWSSPHRDSNQPQH
v_gene: TRBV6-5; j_gene: TRBJ1-3; CDR3aa: ASSYSTTSPGNTIY
v_gene: TRBV6-5; j_gene: TRBJ1-1; CDR3aa: ASSHRTGSTEAF
v_gene: TRBV30; j_gene: TRBJ2-5; CDR3aa: AWSRSGETQY
v_gene: TRBV28; j_gene: TRBJ1-5; CDR3aa: ASSLSQGQGGQPQH
v_gene: TRBV13; j_gene: TRBJ2-7; CDR3aa: ASSDSGGSYEQY
v_gene: TRBV2; j_gene: TRBJ1-4; CDR3aa: ASNRDRDEKLF
v_gene: TRBV27; j_gene: TRBJ2-3; CDR3aa: ASGRGGADTQY
v_gene: TRBV7-9; j_gene: TRBJ2-7; CDR3aa: ASSWTGIHEQY
v_gene: TRBV5-6; j_gene: TRBJ2-7; CDR3aa: ASSARGQRLTYEQY
v_gene: TRBV28; j_gene: TRBJ1-5; CDR3aa: ASSITGISNQPQH
v_gene: TRBV5-1; j_gene: TRBJ2-5; CDR3aa: ASGSGSGVGETQY
v_gene: TRBV5-1; j_gene: TRBJ2-5; CDR3aa: ASRSDQETQY
v_gene: TRBV30; j_gene: TRBJ2-3; CDR3aa: AWSLTSTDTQY
v_gene: TRBV30; j_gene: TRBJ2-5; CDR3aa: AWSVTSGPGGTQY
v_gene: TRBV4-1; j_gene: TRBJ2-2; CDR3aa: ASSKWTRDTGELF
v_gene: TRBV7-7; j_gene: TRBJ2-1; CDR3aa: ASSLGGMSGTRGDEQF
v_gene: TRBV5-1; j_gene: TRBJ2-5; CDR3aa: ASSQGTGGRRSQETQY
v_gene: TRBV6-1; j_gene: TRBJ2-5; CDR3aa: ASTRDLGLETQY
v_gene: TRBV29-1; j_gene: TRBJ2-1; CDR3aa: SVGSYNEQF
v_gene: TRBV10-3; j_gene: TRBJ1-1; CDR3aa: AISVKGIVGTEAF
v_gene: TRBV5-6; j_gene: TRBJ2-7; CDR3aa: ASSYDRVYEQY
v_gene: TRBV9; j_gene: TRBJ1-2; CDR3aa: ASSVVIDYGYT
v_gene: TRBV9; j_gene: TRBJ2-5; CDR3aa: ASSPGAVQETQY
v_gene: TRBV5-1; j_gene: TRBJ2-5; CDR3aa: ASSPDRGNSETQY
v_gene: TRBV28; j_gene: TRBJ2-7; CDR3aa: ASSDRDPYEQY
v_gene: TRBV13; j_gene: TRBJ1-2; CDR3aa: ASSLSYRMNYYT
v_gene: TRBV4-2; j_gene: TRBJ1-5; CDR3aa: ASSQDRWGANRNQPQH
v_gene: TRBV9; j_gene: TRBJ1-1; CDR3aa: ASSRDRVDTEAF
v_gene: TRBV4-1; j_gene: TRBJ2-1; CDR3aa: ASSQDPGGGSLPEQF
v_gene: TRBV16; j_gene: TRBJ2-7; CDR3aa: ASSQFLPGGSSYEQY
v_gene: TRBV27; j_gene: TRBJ2-3; CDR3aa: ASSLSPSGRPDTQY
v_gene: TRBV5-4; j_gene: TRBJ1-2; CDR3aa: ASSLAGRQGASLNYGYT
v_gene: TRBV2; j_gene: TRBJ2-1; CDR3aa: ATRSGGANNEQF
v_gene: TRBV13; j_gene: TRBJ2-1; CDR3aa: ASSSGTGHNEQF
v_gene: TRBV30; j_gene: TRBJ1-2; CDR3aa: AWSVGTGGIYGYT
v_gene: TRBV29-1; j_gene: TRBJ2-6; CDR3aa: SVRDSGGSGANVLT
v_gene: TRBV6-5; j_gene: TRBJ1-5; CDR3aa: ASSRQGTSNQPQH
v_gene: TRBV27; j_gene: TRBJ1-2; CDR3aa: ASRRRTDSVMGYT
v_gene: TRBV2; j_gene: TRBJ2-7; CDR3aa: ASSQGYEQY